This record covers a single T cell receptor beta chain. Antigen: not known. The data were produced by immunoSEQ multiplex PCR, yet TCRdb's version contains in-frame clones alone and is incomplete. The sample lists approximately 1.9 million clones, 85% to 95% seen once, with about 1.7% in the top ten. CD8 cells classed as naive were CD45RO-negative and positively selected for CCR7, excluding terminally differentiated effector memory CD45RA+ cells. The data stem from a study of shared clonotypes between healthy human individuals. Turning to the study itself: Donors consisted of a couple of women and three men between 18 and 49. Study-wide results and limits: As a rule, naive subsets had a larger estimated richness than memory subsets. What limited the represented genetic and exposure-history diversity was the small number of donors.

The CDR3 contains 12 residues. CDR1 is MGHDK, CDR2 SYGVNS, per germline. V lost 6 bases, J lost 2 bases, and 8 bases lay in between. The origin of this receptor is a man aged 18 to 29 in good health. Some clones in this sample may be carry-over from other donors' samples. The chain has TRBV25-1 and TRBJ2-7; D not resolved. Source material: naive CD8+ T cells from PBMCs. DNA of the CDR3: TGTGCCAGCAGGGGAATCCCCTACGAGCAGTACTTC. Translated: CASRGIPYEQYF.